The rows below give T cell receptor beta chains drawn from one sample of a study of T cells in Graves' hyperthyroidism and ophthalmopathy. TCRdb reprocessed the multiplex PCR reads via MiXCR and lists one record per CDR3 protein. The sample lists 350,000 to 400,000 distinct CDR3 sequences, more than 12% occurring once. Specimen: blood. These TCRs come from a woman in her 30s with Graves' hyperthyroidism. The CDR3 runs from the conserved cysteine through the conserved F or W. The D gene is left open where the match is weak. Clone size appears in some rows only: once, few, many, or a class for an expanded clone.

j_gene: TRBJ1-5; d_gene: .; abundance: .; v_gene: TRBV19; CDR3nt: TGTGCCAGTAGTTCGACAGTCGGGGGGAGTCAGCCCCAGCATTTT; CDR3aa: CASSSTVGGSQPQHF
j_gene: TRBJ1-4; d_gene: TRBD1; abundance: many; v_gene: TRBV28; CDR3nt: TGTGCCAGCAGTTTATTTGGGACAGGGGGCGAAAAACTGTTTTTT; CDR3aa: CASSLFGTGGEKLFF
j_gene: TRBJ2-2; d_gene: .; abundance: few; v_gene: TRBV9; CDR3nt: TGTGCCAGCAGCGGGGGCCGAAAAAACACCGGGGAGCTGTTTTTT; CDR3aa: CASSGGRKNTGELFF
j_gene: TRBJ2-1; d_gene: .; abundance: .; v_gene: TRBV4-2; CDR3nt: TGTGCCAGCAAAAACAGGGATTTGACTTGGAATGAGCAGTTCTTC; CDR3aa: CASKNRDLTWNEQFF
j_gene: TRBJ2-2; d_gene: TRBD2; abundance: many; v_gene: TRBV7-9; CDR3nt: TGTGCCAGCAGCTTAGCGCCTGCGGGAGGGCCTAACACCGGGGAGCTGTTTTTT; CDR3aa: CASSLAPAGGPNTGELFF
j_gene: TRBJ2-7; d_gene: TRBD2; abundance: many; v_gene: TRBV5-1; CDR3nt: TGCGCCAGCAGCTTGAAAGCGGGAGAGAGGGGCGAGCAGTACTTC; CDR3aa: CASSLKAGERGEQYF
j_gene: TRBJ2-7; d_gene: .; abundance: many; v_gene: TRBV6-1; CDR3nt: TGTGCCAGCAGTTTGACGGGAACCTACGAGCAGTACTTC; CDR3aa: CASSLTGTYEQYF
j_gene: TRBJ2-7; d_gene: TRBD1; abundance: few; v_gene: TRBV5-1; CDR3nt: TGCGCCAGCAGCTTGGCCCCCGGGACAGGGAGCGAGCAGTACTTC; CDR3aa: CASSLAPGTGSEQYF
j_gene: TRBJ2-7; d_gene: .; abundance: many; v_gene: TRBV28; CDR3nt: TGTGCCAGCAGTTTTCTCGGGGAAGGGGCTTCCTACGAGCAGTACTTC; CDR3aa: CASSFLGEGASYEQYF
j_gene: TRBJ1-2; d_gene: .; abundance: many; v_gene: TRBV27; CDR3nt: TGTGCCAGCAGTTCCCAGGGGAACTATGGCTACACCTTC; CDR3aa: CASSSQGNYGYTF
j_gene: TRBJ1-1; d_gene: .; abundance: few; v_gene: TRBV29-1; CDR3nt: TGCAGCGTTGCTCTACGTTTGGTGAACACTGAAGCTTTCTTT; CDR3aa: CSVALRLVNTEAFF
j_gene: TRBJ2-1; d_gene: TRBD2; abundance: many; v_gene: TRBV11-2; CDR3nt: TGTGCCAGCAGCTTAGTGGGGACTAGCGGCCCCTACAATGAGCAGTTCTTC; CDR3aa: CASSLVGTSGPYNEQFF
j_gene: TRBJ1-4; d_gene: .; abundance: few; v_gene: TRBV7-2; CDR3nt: TGTGCCAGCAGCTTTGGGAGTTCTGAAAAACTGTTTTTT; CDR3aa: CASSFGSSEKLFF
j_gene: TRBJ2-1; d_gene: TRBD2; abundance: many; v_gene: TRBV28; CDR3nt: TGTGCCAGCAGTTTACCGGGACTAGCGGATTACAATGAGCAGTTCTTC; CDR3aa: CASSLPGLADYNEQFF
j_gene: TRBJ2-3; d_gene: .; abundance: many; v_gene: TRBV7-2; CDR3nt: TGTGCCAGCAGCTCCTCGGGCCCGGGAAATACGCAGTATTTT; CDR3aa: CASSSSGPGNTQYF
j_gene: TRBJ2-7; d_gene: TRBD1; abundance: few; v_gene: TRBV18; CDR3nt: TGTGCCAGCTCACCCGTGATCTCTCAGGGGGCCCCCTACGAGCAGTACTTC; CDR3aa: CASSPVISQGAPYEQYF
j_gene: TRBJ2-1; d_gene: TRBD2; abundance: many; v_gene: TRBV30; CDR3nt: TGTGCCTGGAGTGGATCTAGCGGAAGCTCCTACAATGAGCAGTTCTTC; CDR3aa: CAWSGSSGSSYNEQFF
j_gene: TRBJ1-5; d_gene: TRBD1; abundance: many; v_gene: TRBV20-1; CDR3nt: TGCAGTGCTAGTCCCGGGACAGGGTGGGATCAGCCCCAGCATTTT; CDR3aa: CSASPGTGWDQPQHF
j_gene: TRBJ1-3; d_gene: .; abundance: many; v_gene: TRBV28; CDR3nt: TGTGCCAGCAGATTGGCCCAGACCAACTCTGGAAACACCATATATTTT; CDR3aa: CASRLAQTNSGNTIYF
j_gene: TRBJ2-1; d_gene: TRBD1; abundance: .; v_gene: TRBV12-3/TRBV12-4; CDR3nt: TGTGCCAGCAGGCCGGGACAGGGGGACTACAATGAGCAGTTCTTC; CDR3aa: CASRPGQGDYNEQFF
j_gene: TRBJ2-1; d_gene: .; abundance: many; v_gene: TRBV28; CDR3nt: TGTGCCAGCAGCTCTCTTGGGACTCGCTCCTACAATGAGCAGTTCTTC; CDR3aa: CASSSLGTRSYNEQFF
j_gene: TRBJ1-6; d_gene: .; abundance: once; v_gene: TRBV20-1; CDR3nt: TGCAGTGCTATCGGTCATATAAATTCACCCCTCCACTTT; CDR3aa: CSAIGHINSPLHF
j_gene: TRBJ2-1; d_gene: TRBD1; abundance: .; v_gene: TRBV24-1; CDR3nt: TGTGCCACCAGTGATCCGGGACAGCAGAACAATGAGCAGTTCTTC; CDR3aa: CATSDPGQQNNEQFF
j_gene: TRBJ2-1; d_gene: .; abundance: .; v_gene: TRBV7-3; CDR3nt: TGTGCCAGCAGCTTAGCGTTTGGTCCCTACAATGAGCAGTTCTTC; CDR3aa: CASSLAFGPYNEQFF
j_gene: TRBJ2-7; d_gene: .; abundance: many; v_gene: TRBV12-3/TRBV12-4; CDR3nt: TGTGCCAGCAGTTTAAGGCTCGAGCAGTACTTC; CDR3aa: CASSLRLEQYF
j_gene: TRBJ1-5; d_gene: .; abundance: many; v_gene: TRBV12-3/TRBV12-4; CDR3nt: TGTGCCAGCACCTTCGGGGGGAATCAGCCCCAGCATTTT; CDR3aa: CASTFGGNQPQHF
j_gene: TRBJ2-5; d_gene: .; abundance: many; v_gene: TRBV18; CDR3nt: TGTGCCAGCTCCCCACAGGGCGGCGAGACCCAGTACTTC; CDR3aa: CASSPQGGETQYF
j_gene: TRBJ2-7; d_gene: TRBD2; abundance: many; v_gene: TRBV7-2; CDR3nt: TGTGCCAGCAGCGGCGGGGGGATCCCCGGCGAGCAGTACTTC; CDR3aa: CASSGGGIPGEQYF
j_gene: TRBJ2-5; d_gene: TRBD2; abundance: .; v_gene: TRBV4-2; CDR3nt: TGTGCCAGCAGCCAAGAGTGGCCCCTCGGGACTAGCGCTTCGGGGACCCAGTACTTC; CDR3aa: CASSQEWPLGTSASGTQYF
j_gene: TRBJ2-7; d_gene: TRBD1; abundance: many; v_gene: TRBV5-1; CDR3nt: TGCGCCAGCAGCTTAGGGACAGGGGGGGCCTACGAGCAGTACTTC; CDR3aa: CASSLGTGGAYEQYF
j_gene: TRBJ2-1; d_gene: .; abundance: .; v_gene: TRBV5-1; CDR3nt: TGCGCCAGCAGCTTGGCCACAAAGGGCAATGAGCAGTTCTTC; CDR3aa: CASSLATKGNEQFF
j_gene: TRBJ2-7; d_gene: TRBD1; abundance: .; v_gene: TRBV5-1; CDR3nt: TGCGCCAGCAGCTCCGCCGGGACAGGAGCCTACGAGCAGTACTTC; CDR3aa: CASSSAGTGAYEQYF
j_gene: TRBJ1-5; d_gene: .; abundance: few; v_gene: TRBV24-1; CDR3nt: TGTGCCACCAGTGATTCGCCCGGCGGAAATCAGCCCCAGCATTTT; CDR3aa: CATSDSPGGNQPQHF
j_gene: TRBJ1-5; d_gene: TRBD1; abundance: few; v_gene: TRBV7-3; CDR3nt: TGTGCCAGCAGCTTACTGTCTTCGGCAGGGGGGTTTCGTCAGCCCCAGCATTTT; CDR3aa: CASSLLSSAGGFRQPQHF
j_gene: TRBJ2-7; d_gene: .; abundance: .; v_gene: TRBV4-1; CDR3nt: TGCGCCAGCAGCCAAGTTAGTGGGGGGGCGTCCTACGAGCAGTACTTC; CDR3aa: CASSQVSGGASYEQYF
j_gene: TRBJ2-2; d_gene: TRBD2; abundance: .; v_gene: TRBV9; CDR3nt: TGTGCCAGCAGCGTAAGGCGGGAGCCCGGGGAGCTGTTTTTT; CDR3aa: CASSVRREPGELFF
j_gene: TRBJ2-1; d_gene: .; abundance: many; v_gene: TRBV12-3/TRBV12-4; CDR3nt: TGTGCCAGCAGTTTAGGCGGGCCTAAGCAGTTCTTC; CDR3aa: CASSLGGPKQFF
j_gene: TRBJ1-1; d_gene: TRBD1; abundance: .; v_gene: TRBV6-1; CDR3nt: TGTGCCACAGGACAGGGGAGCACTGAAGCTTTCTTT; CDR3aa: CATGQGSTEAFF
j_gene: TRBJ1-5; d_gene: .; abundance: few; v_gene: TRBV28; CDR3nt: TGTGCCAGCACCCTAACGTGGACATCGGGGGATCAGGCCCAGCATTTT; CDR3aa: CASTLTWTSGDQAQHF
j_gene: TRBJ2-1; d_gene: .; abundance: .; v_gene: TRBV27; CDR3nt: TGTGCCAGCAGTTTCCTAGGGGGGCCTTCCAATGAGCAGTTCTTC; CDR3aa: CASSFLGGPSNEQFF
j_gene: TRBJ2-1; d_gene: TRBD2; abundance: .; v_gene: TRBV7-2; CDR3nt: TGTGCCAGCAGTTTTAGCGGGAGGGCTGAGTATGAGCAGTTCTTC; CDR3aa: CASSFSGRAEYEQFF
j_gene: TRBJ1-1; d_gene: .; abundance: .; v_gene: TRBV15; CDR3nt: TGTGCCACCAGCAGAAACAGGGTTGGGGGATCCACTGAAGCTTTCTTT; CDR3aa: CATSRNRVGGSTEAFF
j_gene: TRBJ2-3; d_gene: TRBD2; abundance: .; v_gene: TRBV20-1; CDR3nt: TGCAGTGCTACTAGCGGGAGGGATAACACAGATACGCGGTATTTT; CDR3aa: CSATSGRDNTDTRYF
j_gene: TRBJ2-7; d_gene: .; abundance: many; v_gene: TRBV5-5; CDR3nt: TGTGCCAGCAGCTTGGTAAGAGGAGAGCAGTACTTC; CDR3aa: CASSLVRGEQYF
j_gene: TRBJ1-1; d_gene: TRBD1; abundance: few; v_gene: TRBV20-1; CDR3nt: TGCAGTGCCAGAGTTCCGGGACAGGGGAACACTGAAGCTTTCTTT; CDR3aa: CSARVPGQGNTEAFF
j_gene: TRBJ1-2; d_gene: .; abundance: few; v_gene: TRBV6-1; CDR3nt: TGTGCCAGCAGTCCCATCAACAGAGTATACTATGGCTACACCTTC; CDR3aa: CASSPINRVYYGYTF
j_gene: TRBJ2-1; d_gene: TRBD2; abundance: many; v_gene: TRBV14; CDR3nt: TGTGCCAGCAGCCCCGGACTAGCACCCTACAATGAGCAGTTCTTC; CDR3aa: CASSPGLAPYNEQFF
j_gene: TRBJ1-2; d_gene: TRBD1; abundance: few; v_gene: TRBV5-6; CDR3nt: TGTGCCAGCAGACGGACAGGTGACCTCTATGGCTACACCTTC; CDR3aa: CASRRTGDLYGYTF
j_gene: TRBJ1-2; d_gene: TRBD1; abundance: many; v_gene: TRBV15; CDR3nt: TGTGCCACCAGCAGACGGGACAGGGGCTACACCTTC; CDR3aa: CATSRRDRGYTF
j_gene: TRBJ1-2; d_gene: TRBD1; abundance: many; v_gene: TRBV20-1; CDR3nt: TGCAGTGCTCTGGGGACAGGGTTTGGCTACACCTTC; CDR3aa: CSALGTGFGYTF
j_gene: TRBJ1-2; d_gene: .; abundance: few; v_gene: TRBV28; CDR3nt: TGTGCCAGCACCTTGGGGGGTTTTGGCTACACCTTC; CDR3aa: CASTLGGFGYTF
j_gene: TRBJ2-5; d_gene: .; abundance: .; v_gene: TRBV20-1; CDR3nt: TGCAGTGCCCGGAAGGGAAGGGGTCAAGAGACCCAGTACTTC; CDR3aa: CSARKGRGQETQYF
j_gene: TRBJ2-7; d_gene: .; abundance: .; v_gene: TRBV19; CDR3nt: TGTGCCAGTAGTATAGCCCAAGGACAGACTTACTCCTACGAGCAGTACTTC; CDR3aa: CASSIAQGQTYSYEQYF
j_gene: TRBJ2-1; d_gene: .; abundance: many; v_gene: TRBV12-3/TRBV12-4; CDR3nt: TGTGCCAGCAGCCTAGGGATCCTCTACAATGAGCAGTTCTTC; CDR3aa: CASSLGILYNEQFF